The T cell receptor beta chain under discussion was sequenced for a study of identical twins. Using its own MiXCR run on the 5' RACE reads, TCRdb lists one record per CDR3 protein. In the table there are 1.5 million to 2 million distinct CDR3 sequences, under 35% of which are singletons. Germline V CDR1 and CDR2: LGHNA, YNFKEQ. CDR3 length: 15 residues. General study findings and limits: Cross-sectional statistics, not tracking of the same donors, supported the conclusions. In cord blood, abundant beta clonotypes had fewer insertions; memory showed no trend.

As for this clonotype: Its antigen is as yet unknown.

The genes are TRBV4-2 and TRBJ2-5, with 12 bases lining up with TRBD1. The J call is uncertain, as TRBJ2-7 better fits the DNA end. The sequenced sample consisted of cord blood. The TCR was taken from a newborn girl in good health. CDR3 DNA: TGTGCCAGCAGCCAAGCCGGGACAGGGGGCGTCGAGCAGTACTTC. Its translation is CASSQAGTGGVEQYF.